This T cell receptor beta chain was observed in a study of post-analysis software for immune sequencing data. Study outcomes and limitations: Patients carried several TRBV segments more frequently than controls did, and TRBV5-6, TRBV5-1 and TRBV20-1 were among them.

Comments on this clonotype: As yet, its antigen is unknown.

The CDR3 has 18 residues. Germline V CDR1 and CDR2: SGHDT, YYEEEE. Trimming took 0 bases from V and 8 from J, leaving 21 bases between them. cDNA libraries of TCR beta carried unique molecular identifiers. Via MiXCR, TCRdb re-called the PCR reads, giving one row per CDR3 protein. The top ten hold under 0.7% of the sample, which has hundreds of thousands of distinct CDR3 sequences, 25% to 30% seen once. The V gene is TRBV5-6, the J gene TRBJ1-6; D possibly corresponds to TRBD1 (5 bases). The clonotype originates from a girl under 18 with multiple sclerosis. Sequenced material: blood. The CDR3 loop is CASSLAGGARPGDSPLHF. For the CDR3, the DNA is TGTGCCAGCAGCTTGGCCGGTGGGGCCCGACCGGGTGATTCACCCCTCCACTTT.